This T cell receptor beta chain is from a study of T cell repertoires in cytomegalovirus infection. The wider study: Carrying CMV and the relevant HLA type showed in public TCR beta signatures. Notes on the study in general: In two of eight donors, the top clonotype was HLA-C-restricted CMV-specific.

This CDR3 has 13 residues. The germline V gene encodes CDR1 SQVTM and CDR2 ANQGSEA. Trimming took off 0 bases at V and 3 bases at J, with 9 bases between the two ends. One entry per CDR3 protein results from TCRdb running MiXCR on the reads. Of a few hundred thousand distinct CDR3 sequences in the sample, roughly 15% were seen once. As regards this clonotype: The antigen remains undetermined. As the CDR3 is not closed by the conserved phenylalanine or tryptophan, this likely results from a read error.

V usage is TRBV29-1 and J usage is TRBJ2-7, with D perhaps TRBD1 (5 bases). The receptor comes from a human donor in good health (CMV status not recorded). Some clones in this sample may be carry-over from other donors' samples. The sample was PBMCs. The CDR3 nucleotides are TGCAGCGTTGAAGAGGACAACTACTACGAGCAGTACTCC. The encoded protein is CSVEEDNYYEQYS.